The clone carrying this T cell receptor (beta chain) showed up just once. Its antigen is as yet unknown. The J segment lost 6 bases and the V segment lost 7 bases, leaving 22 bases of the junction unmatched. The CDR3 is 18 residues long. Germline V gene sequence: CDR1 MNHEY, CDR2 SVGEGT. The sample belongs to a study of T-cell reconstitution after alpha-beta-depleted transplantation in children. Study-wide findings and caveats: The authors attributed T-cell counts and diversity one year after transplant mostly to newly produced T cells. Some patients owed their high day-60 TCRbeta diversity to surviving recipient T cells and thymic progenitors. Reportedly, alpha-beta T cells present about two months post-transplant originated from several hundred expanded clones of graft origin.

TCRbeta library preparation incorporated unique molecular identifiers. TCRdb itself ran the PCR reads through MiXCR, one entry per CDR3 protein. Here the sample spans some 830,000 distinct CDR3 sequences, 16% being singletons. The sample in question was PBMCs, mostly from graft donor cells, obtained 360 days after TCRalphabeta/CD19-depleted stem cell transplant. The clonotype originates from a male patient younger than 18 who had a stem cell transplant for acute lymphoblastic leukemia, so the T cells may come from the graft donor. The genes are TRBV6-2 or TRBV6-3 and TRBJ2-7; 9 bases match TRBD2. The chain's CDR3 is CASTDMRVAGAGRGEQYF. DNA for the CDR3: TGTGCCAGCACCGATATGAGAGTAGCGGGAGCTGGCCGGGGCGAGCAGTACTTC.